The T cell receptor beta chain described here comes from a study of blood T cell repertoires in COVID-19. The CDR3 is 17 residues long. Trimming cost V 3 bases and J 0 bases, with 15 bases left between them. Germline CDR1 reads LNHDA; CDR2 reads SQIVND (reference sequence). Assay: immunoSEQ multiplex PCR; the TCRdb copy retains only in-frame clones and omits some. The profile covers 50,000 to 65,000 clones, with around nine tenths appearing a single time and over 4% taken by the ten largest. This sequence originates from a man between 60 and 70 years old with acute or convalescent COVID-19. Sequences were obtained from peripheral blood. The chain has TRBV19 and TRBJ1-3; D is perhaps TRBD1 (6 bases). CDR3 residues: CASSMGAPGSSGNTIYF. The CDR3 DNA is TGTGCCAGTAGTATGGGGGCGCCGGGGTCCTCTGGAAACACCATATATTTT.